This TCR beta chain is drawn from a study of long-term antiretroviral therapy in people with HIV. The study, taken as a whole, reports: Clones that had undergone expansion before ART prevailed in the repertoire throughout all time points.

immunoSEQ v3.0 was run at survey level. The assay was immunoSEQ multiplex PCR, and TCRdb's table has in-frame clones only and misses some. Among fewer than 45,000 clones listed, 90% to 95% were seen once. A word on this clone: What it recognizes is unknown.

The length of the CDR3 is 13 residues. The germline CDR1 and CDR2 sequences are GTSNPN and SVGIG (reference sequence). The J segment lost 6 bases and the V segment lost 8 bases, leaving 11 bases of the junction unmatched. Two or more post-ART PBMC samples, plus at least one pre-ART sample, were available for each donor. Treatment for every participant with HIV took place in the United States. Every specimen held between roughly 0.85-10 million cryopreserved PBMC. These were thawed and washed before DNA extraction. This specimen was unsorted PBMCs, taken 3.7 years after starting antiretroviral therapy. This rearrangement joins TRBV30 to TRBJ1-1, with TRBD1 matching 8 bases. The receptor was derived from a woman in her fifties or sixties with HIV. CDR3 DNA sequence: TGTGCCGGCAGGACAGGGTTAAGTCCTGAAGCTTTCTTT. The encoded protein is CAGRTGLSPEAFF.